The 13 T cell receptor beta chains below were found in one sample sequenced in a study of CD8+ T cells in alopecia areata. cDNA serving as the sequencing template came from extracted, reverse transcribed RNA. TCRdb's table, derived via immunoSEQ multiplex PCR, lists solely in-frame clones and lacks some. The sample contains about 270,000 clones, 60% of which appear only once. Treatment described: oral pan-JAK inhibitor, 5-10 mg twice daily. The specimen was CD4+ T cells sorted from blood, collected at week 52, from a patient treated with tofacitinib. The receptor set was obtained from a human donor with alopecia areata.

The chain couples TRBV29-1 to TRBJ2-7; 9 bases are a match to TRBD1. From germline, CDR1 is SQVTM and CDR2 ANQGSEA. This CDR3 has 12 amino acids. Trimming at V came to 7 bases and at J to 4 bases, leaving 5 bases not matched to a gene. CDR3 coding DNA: TGCAGCGCTAAGACAGGGGGGTACGAGCAGTACTTC. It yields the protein CSAKTGGYEQYF.

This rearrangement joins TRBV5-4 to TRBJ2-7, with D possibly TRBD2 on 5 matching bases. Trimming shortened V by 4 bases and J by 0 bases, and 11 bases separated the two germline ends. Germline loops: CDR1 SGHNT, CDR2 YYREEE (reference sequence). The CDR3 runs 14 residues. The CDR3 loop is CASSPETSSYEQYF. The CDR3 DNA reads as TGTGCCAGCAGCCCGGAAACTAGCTCCTACGAGCAGTACTTC.

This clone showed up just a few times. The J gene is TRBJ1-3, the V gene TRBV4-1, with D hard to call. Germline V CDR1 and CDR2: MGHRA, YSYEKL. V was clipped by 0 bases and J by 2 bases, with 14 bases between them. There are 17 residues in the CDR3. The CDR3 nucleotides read TGCGCCAGCAGCCAAGATGGGCTCGGGGTAACTGGAAACACCATATATTTT. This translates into CASSQDGLGVTGNTIYF.

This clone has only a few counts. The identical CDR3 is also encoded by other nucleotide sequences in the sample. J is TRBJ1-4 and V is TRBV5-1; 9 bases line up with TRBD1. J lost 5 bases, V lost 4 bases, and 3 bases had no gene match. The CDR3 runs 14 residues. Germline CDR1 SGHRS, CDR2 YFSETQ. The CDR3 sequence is CASSLQGANEKLFF. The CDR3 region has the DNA TGCGCCAGCAGCCTACAGGGGGCGAATGAAAAACTGTTTTTT.

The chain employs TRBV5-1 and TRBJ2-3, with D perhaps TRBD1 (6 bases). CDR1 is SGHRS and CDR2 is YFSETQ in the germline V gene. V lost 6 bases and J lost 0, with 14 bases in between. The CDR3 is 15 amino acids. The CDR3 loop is CASTSRDTSTDTQYF. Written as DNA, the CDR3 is TGCGCCAGCACCTCACGGGACACCAGCACAGATACGCAGTATTTT.

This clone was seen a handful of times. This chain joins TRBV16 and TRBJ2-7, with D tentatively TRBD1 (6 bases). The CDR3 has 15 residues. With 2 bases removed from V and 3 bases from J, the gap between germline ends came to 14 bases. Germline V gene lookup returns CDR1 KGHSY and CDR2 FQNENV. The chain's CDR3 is CASSQLDSPNYEQYF. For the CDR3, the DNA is TGTGCCAGCAGCCAACTGGACAGTCCTAACTACGAGCAGTACTTC. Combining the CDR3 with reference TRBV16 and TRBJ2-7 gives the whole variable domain GEEVAQTPKHLVRGEGQKAKLYCAPIKGHSYVFWYQQVLKNEFKFLISFQNENVFDETGMPKERFSAKCLPNSPCSLEIQATKLEDSAVYFCASSQLDSPNYEQYFGPGTRLTVT.

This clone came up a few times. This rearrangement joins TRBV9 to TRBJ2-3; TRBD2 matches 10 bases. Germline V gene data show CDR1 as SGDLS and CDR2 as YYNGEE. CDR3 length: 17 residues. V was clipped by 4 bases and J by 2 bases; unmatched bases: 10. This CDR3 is CASSPLAGGLSTDTQYF. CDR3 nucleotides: TGTGCCAGCAGCCCTTTAGCGGGGGGACTTTCCACAGATACGCAGTATTTT.

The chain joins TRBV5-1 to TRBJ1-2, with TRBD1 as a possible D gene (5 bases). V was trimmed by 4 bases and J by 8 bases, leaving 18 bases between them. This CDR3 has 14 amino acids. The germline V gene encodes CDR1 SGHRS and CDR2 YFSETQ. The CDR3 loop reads CASSPGWDGTGYTF. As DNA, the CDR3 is TGCGCCAGCAGCCCCGGGTGGGACGGGACCGGCTACACCTTC.

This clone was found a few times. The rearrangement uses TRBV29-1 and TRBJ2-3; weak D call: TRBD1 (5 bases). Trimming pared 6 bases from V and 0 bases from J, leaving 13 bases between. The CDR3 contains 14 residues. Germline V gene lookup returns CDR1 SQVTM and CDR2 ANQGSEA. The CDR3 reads CSVPRQGSTDTQYF. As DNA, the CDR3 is TGCAGCGTCCCCCGGCAGGGAAGCACAGATACGCAGTATTTT.

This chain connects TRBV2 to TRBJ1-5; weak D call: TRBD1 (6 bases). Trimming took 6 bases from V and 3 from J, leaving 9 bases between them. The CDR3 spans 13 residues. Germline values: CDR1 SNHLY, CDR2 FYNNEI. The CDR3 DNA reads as TGTGCCAGCAGGGACAGCCCCAATCAGCCCCAGCATTTT. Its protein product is CASRDSPNQPQHF. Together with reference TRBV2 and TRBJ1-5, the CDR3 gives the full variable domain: EPEVTQTPSHQVTQMGQEVILRCVPISNHLYFYWYRQILGQKVEFLVSFYNNEISEKSEIFDDQFSVERPDGSNFTLKIRSTKLEDSAMYFCASRDSPNQPQHFGDGTRLSIL.

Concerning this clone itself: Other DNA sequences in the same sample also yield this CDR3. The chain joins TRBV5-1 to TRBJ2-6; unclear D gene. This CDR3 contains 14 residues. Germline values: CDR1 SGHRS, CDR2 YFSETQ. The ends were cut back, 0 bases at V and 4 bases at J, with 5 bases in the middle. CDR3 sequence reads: CASSLAAGANVLTF. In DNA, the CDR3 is TGCGCCAGCAGCTTGGCCGCGGGGGCCAACGTCCTGACTTTC.

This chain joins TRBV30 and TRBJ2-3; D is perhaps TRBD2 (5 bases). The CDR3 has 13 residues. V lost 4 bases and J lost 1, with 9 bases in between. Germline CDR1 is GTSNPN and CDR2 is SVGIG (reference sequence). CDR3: CAWKVGGTDTQYF. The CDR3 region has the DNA TGTGCCTGGAAGGTCGGGGGCACAGATACGCAGTATTTT.

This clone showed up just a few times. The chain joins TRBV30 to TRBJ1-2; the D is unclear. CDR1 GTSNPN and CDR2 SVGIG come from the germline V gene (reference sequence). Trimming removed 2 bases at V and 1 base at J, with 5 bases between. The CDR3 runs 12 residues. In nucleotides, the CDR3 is TGTGCCTGGAGTTTATTTAACTATGGCTACACCTTC. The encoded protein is CAWSLFNYGYTF.